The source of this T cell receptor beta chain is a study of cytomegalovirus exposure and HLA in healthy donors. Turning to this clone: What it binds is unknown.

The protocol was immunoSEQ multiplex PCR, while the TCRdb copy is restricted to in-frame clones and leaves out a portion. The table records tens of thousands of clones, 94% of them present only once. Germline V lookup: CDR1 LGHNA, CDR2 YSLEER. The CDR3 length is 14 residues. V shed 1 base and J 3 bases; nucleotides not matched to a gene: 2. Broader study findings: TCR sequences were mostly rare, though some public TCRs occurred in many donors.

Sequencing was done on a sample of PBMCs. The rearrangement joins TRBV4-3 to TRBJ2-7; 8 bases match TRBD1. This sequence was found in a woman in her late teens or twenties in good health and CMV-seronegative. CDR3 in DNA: TGCGCCAGCAGCCAAGCCACAGGGGGCTACGAGCAGTACTTC. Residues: CASSQATGGYEQYF.